This T cell receptor beta chain was observed in a study of T cells in Graves' hyperthyroidism and ophthalmopathy. Ten or more counts support this clonotype. Amplification yielded TCR beta CDR3 regions, with RNA transcripts as the source. The TCR CDR3 was amplified in a first-round RT-PCR using the HTBI primer set. MiXCR, applied by TCRdb to the multiplex PCR reads, yields one record per CDR3 protein. The top ten hold over 25% of the sample, which has a few hundred thousand distinct CDR3 sequences, about 16% seen once. This CDR3 has 10 amino acids. The germline gives CDR1 MNHEY, CDR2 SVGEGT. Trimming removed 8 bases at V and 4 bases at J, with 6 bases between.

The specimen sequenced was blood. The chain combines TRBV6-2 or TRBV6-3 with TRBJ2-7; no clear D. This TCR came from a woman in her twenties or thirties with Graves' ophthalmopathy. The CDR3 DNA reads TGTGCCAGCGGCAGATACGAGCAGTACTTC. As protein: CASGRYEQYF.